This is a list of T cell receptor beta chains from one sample in a study of blood T cell repertoires in COVID-19. Assay: immunoSEQ multiplex PCR; the TCRdb copy retains only in-frame clones and omits some. The sample includes roughly 210,000 clones, less than 90% of them seen just once. Sequenced sample: peripheral blood. The receptors derive from a man in his 70s with acute or convalescent COVID-19. The CDR3 runs from the conserved cysteine through the conserved F or W. A D gene is named only where the DNA matches it firmly. Rows give clone size only sometimes, using once, few, many, or a class for an expanded clone.

DNA	CDR3	V	size	J	D
TGTGCCAGTAGTATCCCCCCAGGACAGACGTCCTGGGAACGTATCTACAATGAGCAGTTCTTC	CASSIPPGQTSWERIYNEQFF	TRBV19	NA	TRBJ2-1	NA
TGTGCCAGTCAGAAAACAGGGGCTGGAAACACCATATATTTT	CASQKTGAGNTIYF	TRBV19	NA	TRBJ1-3	TRBD1
TGTGCCAGTCGACCCGCCCGATTCCGGGCTGAAGCTTTCTTT	CASRPARFRAEAFF	TRBV19	NA	TRBJ1-1	NA
TGTGCCAGCAGTGAATTAAGGAGCTCTGGAAACACCATATATTTT	CASSELRSSGNTIYF	TRBV25-1	NA	TRBJ1-3	NA
TGCGCCAGCAGCCCAAGGGACTACGGGGGTGAGCAGTTCTTC	CASSPRDYGGEQFF	TRBV5-1	NA	TRBJ2-1	TRBD2
TGCGCCAGCAGCTCCGGGACACCGAGCTCCTACGAGCAGTACTTC	CASSSGTPSSYEQYF	TRBV5-1	NA	TRBJ2-7	NA
TGTGCCAGCAGCGTTACAGGGGGTGTAGATACGCAGTATTTT	CASSVTGGVDTQYF	TRBV9	once	TRBJ2-3	TRBD1
TGCGCCAGCAGCATAGGTAGCGAAGCTTTCTTT	CASSIGSEAFF	TRBV5-1	once	TRBJ1-1	NA
TGTGCCAGCAGCTTTAGCGGGACAACCTACGAGCAGTACTTC	CASSFSGTTYEQYF	TRBV7-2	NA	TRBJ2-7	TRBD2
TGTGCCAGCAGCGAAGCCCGGAACACTGAAGCTTTCTTT	CASSEARNTEAFF	TRBV3-1/TRBV3-2	NA	TRBJ1-1	NA
TGCAGCGTTGAATTAGGGGGCCTCTTGTATGGCTACACCTTC	CSVELGGLLYGYTF	TRBV29-1	NA	TRBJ1-2	TRBD1
TGTGCCAGCAGCCAATCTGGAGCGCGGCAAGAGACCCAGTACTTC	CASSQSGARQETQYF	TRBV4-2	few	TRBJ2-5	NA
TGTGCCAGCAGCTTGGACACTTCCTACGAGCAGTACTTC	CASSLDTSYEQYF	TRBV7-6	NA	TRBJ2-7	NA
TGTGCCAGCAAGGGGGGAGCGGGAGGCGCCTACAATGAGCAGTTCTTC	CASKGGAGGAYNEQFF	TRBV28	NA	TRBJ2-1	TRBD2
TGTGCCAGCAGCCCTAGGGCCTCCTCGGGATCATACGAGCAGTACTTC	CASSPRASSGSYEQYF	TRBV7-2	NA	TRBJ2-7	NA
TGTGCCAGTAGTATAGGTGACAGACCGCGATCTGGAAACACCATATATTTT	CASSIGDRPRSGNTIYF	TRBV19	NA	TRBJ1-3	NA
TGTGCCAGCAGTTACGTCGGGTCCCGCACAGATACGCAGTATTTT	CASSYVGSRTDTQYF	TRBV6-5	NA	TRBJ2-3	NA
TGCAGCGTTGATCCAGGGTGGAATGGCTACACCTTC	CSVDPGWNGYTF	TRBV29-1	NA	TRBJ1-2	NA
TGTGCAAGTCGCTCCCCGGGACAGGGGGCGCGTGACACTGAAGCTTTCTTT	CASRSPGQGARDTEAFF	TRBV12-2	once	TRBJ1-1	NA
TGCAGCGTTGAGGTGGGAGGGCCGCGTAATGAGCAGTTCTTC	CSVEVGGPRNEQFF	TRBV29-1	NA	TRBJ2-1	TRBD2
TGTGCCAGTAGTATATGGGGGGAGCCCTACGAGCAGTACTTC	CASSIWGEPYEQYF	TRBV19	once	TRBJ2-7	NA
TGTGCCAGCAGCTTGGGGGGAGACTCCTATAATTCACCCCTCCACTTT	CASSLGGDSYNSPLHF	TRBV5-4	NA	TRBJ1-6	NA
TGTGCCAGCAGCTTAGGCGGGACAGCAACCCAAGAGACCCAGTACTTC	CASSLGGTATQETQYF	TRBV7-9	NA	TRBJ2-5	NA
TGCGCCAGCAGCTTGTTCGGACAGGGAGAGCAGTACTTC	CASSLFGQGEQYF	TRBV5-1	NA	TRBJ2-7	TRBD1
TGTGCCAGTAGTGAGGGACTAGCGGGAGTTGGAGAGCAGTTCTTC	CASSEGLAGVGEQFF	TRBV19	NA	TRBJ2-1	TRBD2
TGCGCCAGCAGCTTGACCCTAGCGGGCACCTCCTACGAGCAGTACTTC	CASSLTLAGTSYEQYF	TRBV5-1	NA	TRBJ2-7	TRBD2
TGCGCCAGCAGCTTGGAGGTCGGGGTCGGGGAGCTGTTTTTT	CASSLEVGVGELFF	TRBV5-1	NA	TRBJ2-2	NA
TGTGCCAGCAGCCCTCGGGGAGGTGGGGTTAGTACAGATACGCAGTATTTT	CASSPRGGGVSTDTQYF	TRBV5-4	NA	TRBJ2-3	NA
TGCGCCAGCAGCTTTTTAGAGATGAACACTGAAGCTTTCTTT	CASSFLEMNTEAFF	TRBV5-1	NA	TRBJ1-1	NA
TGTGCCAGCAGCGCAAACAGGGTAGCCGGGGCCAACGTCCTGACTTTC	CASSANRVAGANVLTF	TRBV7-6	NA	TRBJ2-6	NA
TGTGCCAGCAGTGGGATAGGGGGGGTGACGAACACTGAAGCTTTCTTT	CASSGIGGVTNTEAFF	TRBV6-1	NA	TRBJ1-1	NA
TGTGCCAGCAGTTTATTTGGGCAGAACAATCAGCCCCAGCATTTT	CASSLFGQNNQPQHF	TRBV27	NA	TRBJ1-5	NA
TGTGCCAGCAGCCAATCGGGGAGGGCCTCCTACAATGAGCAGTTCTTC	CASSQSGRASYNEQFF	TRBV3-1/TRBV3-2	NA	TRBJ2-1	TRBD2
TGCAGCGTTGGAGGGGACAAAGATACGCAGTATTTT	CSVGGDKDTQYF	TRBV29-1	NA	TRBJ2-3	NA
TGTGCCACCAGTGATGGGGACAGGGGTAGCACCGGGGAGCTGTTTTTT	CATSDGDRGSTGELFF	TRBV24-1	once	TRBJ2-2	TRBD1
TGTGCCAGCAGTCCCGCGGGGGGCCAGGTCAATGAGCAGTTCTTC	CASSPAGGQVNEQFF	TRBV2	NA	TRBJ2-1	TRBD2
TGTGCCAGTAGTATCCAGGGCGTTCCTCTCGCCGGGGAGCTGTTTTTT	CASSIQGVPLAGELFF	TRBV19	NA	TRBJ2-2	NA
TGTGCCAGCAGTGAACGGGGGGGCAATCAGCCCCAGCATTTT	CASSERGGNQPQHF	TRBV2	NA	TRBJ1-5	NA
TGTGCCAGCAGCTTGGCATCTGGCCTTCGGGGGGATGAAGCTTTCTTT	CASSLASGLRGDEAFF	TRBV5-8	NA	TRBJ1-1	NA
TGTGCCAGCTCACCACTCCGGACAGGGAGTTCTGGAAACACCATATATTTT	CASSPLRTGSSGNTIYF	TRBV18	NA	TRBJ1-3	TRBD1
TGTGCCAGCAGTTTAATGACGGGAGGCCCCGGAACCCAGTACTTC	CASSLMTGGPGTQYF	TRBV28	NA	TRBJ2-5	TRBD2
TGTGCCAGCAGCTCGGGACTAGCGGAAGAGACCCAGTACTTC	CASSSGLAEETQYF	TRBV7-9	NA	TRBJ2-5	TRBD2